Listed below are T cell receptor beta chains from one sample, sequenced in a study of blood T cells in healthy people across ages. TCRdb re-called the 5' RACE reads through MiXCR, storing one row per CDR3 protein. Found here are 600,000 to 850,000 distinct CDR3 sequences, 25% of them singletons; the top ten hold roughly 9%. A further study also used this sample, focusing on T cells of mothers and their children.

Sequencing was carried out using blood. Receptor source: a boy aged 5 to 17 in good health. Both conserved end residues are part of each CDR3. D genes are given only for firm matches. Not all rows give a size; the values are once, few, many and, for expanded clones, a class.

clone_size j_call d_call v_call cdr3_aa cdr3_nt
- TRBJ2-7 - TRBV11-2 CASSLEPGLGYEQYF TGTGCCAGCAGCTTAGAACCCGGTCTAGGGTACGAACAGTACTTC
- TRBJ2-5 TRBD2 TRBV7-9 CASSFLGLAGEETQYF TGTGCCAGCAGCTTTTTAGGACTAGCGGGCGAAGAGACCCAGTACTTC
few TRBJ2-7 - TRBV7-9 CASSLASQPSSYEQYF TGTGCCAGCAGCTTAGCCTCCCAGCCGAGCTCCTACGAGCAGTACTTC
- TRBJ1-4 - TRBV11-2 CASSSGGAPNEKLFF TGTGCCAGCAGCTCGGGGGGGGCCCCTAATGAAAAACTGTTTTTT
- TRBJ2-2 - TRBV7-3 CASSSPLGRAVGELFF TGTGCCAGCAGCTCTCCTCTGGGCAGGGCGGTCGGGGAGCTGTTTTTT
- TRBJ2-7 TRBD1 TRBV9 CASSVADRGLEQCF TGCGCCAGCAGCGTAGCGGACAGGGGTCTGGAGCAGTGCTTC
- TRBJ2-7 - TRBV20-1 CSARDWVGRRRVPYEQYF TGCAGTGCTAGAGATTGGGTTGGGAGGCGAAGGGTGCCCTACGAGCAGTACTTC
- TRBJ2-7 TRBD2 TRBV20-1 CSASSPSLAGVVVVPYEQYF TGCAGTGCTAGTTCGCCGTCGCTAGCGGGAGTGGTGGTGGTCCCCTACGAGCAGTACTTC
few TRBJ2-7 TRBD1 TRBV29-1 CSVEGTVDYEQYF TGCAGCGTTGAGGGGACAGTCGACTACGAGCAGTACTTC
few TRBJ2-2 - TRBV6-5 CASSLRPGSGELFF TGTGCCAGCAGCTTGCGGCCGGGTAGCGGGGAGCTGTTTTTT
few TRBJ2-1 TRBD2 TRBV5-1 CASSATSGSLPEQFF TGCGCCAGCAGCGCCACTAGCGGGAGCTTACCTGAGCAGTTCTTC
- TRBJ2-6 - TRBV27 CASSLQGWANVLTF TGTGCCAGCAGTTTGCAGGGCTGGGCCAACGTCCTGACTTTC
many TRBJ2-5 - TRBV7-9 CASSLRDTQETQYF TGTGCCAGCAGCCTCCGGGACACTCAAGAGACCCAGTACTTC
few TRBJ2-5 - TRBV6-2/TRBV6-3 CASREPSGETQYF TGTGCCAGCAGGGAACCCAGTGGAGAGACCCAGTACTTC
few TRBJ2-6 - TRBV29-1 CSVRQSSGANVLTF TGCAGCGTTAGACAGAGCTCTGGGGCCAACGTCCTGACTTTC
- TRBJ1-4 - TRBV24-1 CATSASSDEKLFF TGTGCCACCAGTGCTAGCTCGGATGAAAAACTGTTTTTT
- TRBJ1-6 - TRBV7-6 CASSLAGLNSPLHF TGTGCCAGCAGCTTAGCTGGGCTTAATTCACCCCTCCACTTT
- TRBJ1-1 - TRBV3-1 CASSQDAGQNTEAFF TGTGCCAGCAGCCAAGACGCAGGGCAGAACACTGAAGCTTTCTTT
- TRBJ2-1 - TRBV20-1 CSARWGGPDGQFF TGCAGTGCTAGATGGGGCGGGCCGGATGGGCAGTTCTTC
- TRBJ2-4 - TRBV3-1 CASSQDRGGHLAKNIQYF TGTGCCAGCAGCCAAGATCGGGGCGGACATCTAGCCAAAAACATTCAGTACTTC
- TRBJ1-4 - TRBV5-1 CASSVQGGDEKLFF TGCGCCAGCAGCGTCCAAGGGGGTGATGAAAAACTGTTTTTT
few TRBJ2-1 - TRBV6-5 CASSSRLVDEQFF TGTGCCAGCAGTTCCAGACTTGTCGATGAGCAGTTCTTC
- TRBJ2-3 TRBD1 TRBV7-9 CASRAGTGGFTDTQYF TGTGCCAGCAGAGCCGGGACAGGGGGGTTCACAGATACGCAGTATTTT
few TRBJ2-1 - TRBV29-1 CSVEGGGLGNEQFF TGCAGCGTTGAAGGGGGGGGCTTAGGCAATGAGCAGTTCTTC
few TRBJ2-7 TRBD1 TRBV5-1 CASSGGQVGLDEQYF TGCGCCAGCAGCGGGGGACAGGTTGGGTTGGACGAGCAGTACTTC
- TRBJ2-1 - TRBV19 CASSIAGELDEQFF TGTGCCAGTAGTATAGCGGGAGAATTAGATGAGCAGTTCTTC
few TRBJ2-7 - TRBV6-6 CASGKNSGSYEQYF TGTGCCAGCGGCAAAAATAGCGGTTCCTACGAGCAGTACTTC